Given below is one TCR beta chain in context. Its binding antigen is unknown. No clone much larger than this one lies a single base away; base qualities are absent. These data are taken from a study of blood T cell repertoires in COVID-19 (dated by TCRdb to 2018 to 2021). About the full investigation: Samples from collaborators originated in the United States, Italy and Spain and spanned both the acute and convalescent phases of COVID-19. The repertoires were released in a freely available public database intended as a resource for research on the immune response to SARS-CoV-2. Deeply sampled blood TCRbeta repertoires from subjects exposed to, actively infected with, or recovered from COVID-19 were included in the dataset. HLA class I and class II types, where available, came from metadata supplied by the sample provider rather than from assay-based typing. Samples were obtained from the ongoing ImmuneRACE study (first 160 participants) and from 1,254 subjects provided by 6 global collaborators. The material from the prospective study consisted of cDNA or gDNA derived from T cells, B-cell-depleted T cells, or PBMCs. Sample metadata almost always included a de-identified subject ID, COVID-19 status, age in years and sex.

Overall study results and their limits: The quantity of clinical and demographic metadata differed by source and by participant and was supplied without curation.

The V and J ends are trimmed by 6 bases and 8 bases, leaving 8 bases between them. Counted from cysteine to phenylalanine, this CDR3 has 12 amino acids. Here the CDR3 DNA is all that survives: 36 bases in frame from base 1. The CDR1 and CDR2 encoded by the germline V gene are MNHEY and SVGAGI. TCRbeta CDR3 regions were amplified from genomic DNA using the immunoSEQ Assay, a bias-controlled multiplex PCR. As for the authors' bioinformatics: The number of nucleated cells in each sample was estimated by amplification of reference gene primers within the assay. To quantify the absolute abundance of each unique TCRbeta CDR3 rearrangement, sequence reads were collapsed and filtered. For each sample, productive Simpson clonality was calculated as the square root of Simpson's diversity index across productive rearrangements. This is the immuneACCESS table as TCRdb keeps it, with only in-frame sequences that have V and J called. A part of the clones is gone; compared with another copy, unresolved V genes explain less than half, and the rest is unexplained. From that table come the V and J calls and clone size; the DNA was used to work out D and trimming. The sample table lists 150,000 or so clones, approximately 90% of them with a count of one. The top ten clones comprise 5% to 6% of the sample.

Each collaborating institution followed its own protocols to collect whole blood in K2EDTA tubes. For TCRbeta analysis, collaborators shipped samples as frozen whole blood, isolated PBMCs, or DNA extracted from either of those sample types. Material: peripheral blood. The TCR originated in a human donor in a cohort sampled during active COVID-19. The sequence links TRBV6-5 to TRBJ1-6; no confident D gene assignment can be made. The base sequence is TGTGCCAGCAGCCTGGGCGATTCACCCCTCCACTTT. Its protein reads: CASSLGDSPLHF.